This T cell receptor (beta chain) was identified in a study of shared T cell receptors in the human thymus (dated by TCRdb to the early 2020s). General notes on the study: The study examined how self-reactive, shared T-cell receptor alpha chains are generated in the human thymus.

A remark on this clone: No cognate antigen has been identified for it. No quality values exist for individual bases; no much larger clone is one base distant.

The library was produced with the immunoSEQ multiplex PCR assay. TCRdb re-hosts the immuneACCESS table, in-frame sequences only. Its copies lack some clones; in the studies checked, an unresolved V gene accounts for under half of them, and the cause for the rest is not known. Across this sample there are some 700,000 clones, with approximately 85% seen only once. Around 0.0094% of the sample belongs to the ten largest clones. These data were likewise used in another study, on human thymus T cells. Per the second study: In Finland, the donors were immunologically healthy infants who were having open corrective cardiac surgery for congenital heart defects. Thymus tissue was collected as surgical resects that were removed during corrective cardiac surgery. Both the thymic and the peripheral blood repertoires appeared to show biased V and J gene segment usage. The related research reported highly overlapping thymic TCR repertoires among unrelated individuals. TCR alpha and beta repertoires from seven to nine infant thymus samples and a few related peripheral blood samples were characterized in the study. Donor ages ranging from 7 to 244 days were recorded, and more than five male and a couple of female infants were included in the cohort. Thymocytes were released mechanically from tissue and stored at -70 °C as pellets of about 9-32 million cells. A QIAsymphony instrument was used to extract genomic DNA from frozen cell pellets. The immunoSEQ multiplex PCR assay was used to amplify the TCRB and TCRAD loci from a standardized quantity of quality-controlled genomic DNA. Amplicons spanned the V(D)J region at a length sufficient to cover the CDR3 and identify V and J genes. Through the commercial immunoSEQ service, the amplicons were sequenced on an Illumina platform. Primer bias and sequencing errors were corrected as previously described, and TCRAD and TCRB definitions were based on the IMGT database. immunoSEQ Analyzer 3.0 and VDJTools were used for repertoire analysis, which covered basic statistics, V/J segment usage, diversity estimates, rarefaction and pairwise overlap. To estimate diversity, the Chao1, ChaoE, Efron-Thisted, Shannon and inverse Simpson indices were applied, and diversity was also estimated on datasets down-sampled to the smallest sample. Repertoire overlap used strict matching of CDR3 nucleotide sequence, V gene and J gene, with Jaccard-based multidimensional scaling clustering. Thymus samples yielded on average around 810,000 unique TCRB clonotypes, compared with some 83,000 from blood samples.

The sequenced sample was thymocytes. The sequence was obtained from a girl under three years old with a congenital heart defect. Donor details come from another sample of the same person, matched by shared clones.

The CDR3: CASSPRVLSYGYTF. The DNA sequence reads TGTGCCAGCAGCCCGAGGGTGTTAAGCTATGGCTACACCTTC. This receptor chain uses TRBV5-6 and TRBJ1-2, with no confident D gene call. V is pared back by 4 bases and J by 4 bases, with 14 bases lying between the germline termini. Its CDR3 holds 14 amino acids, cysteine through phenylalanine. Only the CDR3 DNA stays, 42 bases, in frame from base 1. The germline V gene provides CDR1 SGHDT and CDR2 YYEEEE.